The entry below gives a single TCR beta chain sequence along with its context. This clone was seen more than once but under ten times. What antigen it recognizes has not been identified. Base qualities are not at hand, and no much larger clone is one base apart. Specimens of bladder lesions were obtained during transurethral resection and kept at -80C. DNA was isolated from the bladder specimens obtained at transurethral resection. This sample was included in a study of T cell repertoires in urothelial bladder cancer (dated by TCRdb to 2018 to 2020). Some background on the complete study: Of the roughly 12 resected lesions, three were clinically staged as cT0, three as cTa, three as cT1 and three as cT2 or greater. Some eleven patients who had bladder lesions and were undergoing transurethral resection were prospectively identified. The study compared clonality of the TCR repertoire in bladder tumors against clonality in benign bladder inflammation. About 12 resected bladder lesions were studied, comprising urothelial carcinoma (UC+) and benign (UC-) specimens. Overall results and qualifications from the work: In carcinoma specimens, one T-cell clone made up as much as 17% of infiltrating lymphocytes, versus more than 1.5% in benign specimens. Urothelial carcinoma specimens had fewer T cells than benign specimens, with medians of 5,569 and 25,872. A median tumor infiltrating lymphocyte percentage of around 2% was observed in carcinoma specimens, compared with more than 10% in benign specimens.

The immunoSEQ assay was used to sequence the CDR3 region of the TCR beta chain. As for the authors' bioinformatics: For each specimen, the T-cell fraction, clonal dominance, and maximum TCR clone frequency were calculated. TCRdb stores this immuneACCESS table with in-frame sequences only. Part of the clones is absent; in the studies checked, under half of the shortfall reflects unresolved V genes, and no reason is known for the rest. That table is the source of V, J and clone size, and D and trimming were worked out from the DNA. Counted in this sample were about 13,000 clones; 66% of them appeared once. Together, the top ten hold 8.9% of the sample. CDR1 and CDR2 are drawn from the germline V gene: MGHDK, SYGVNS. The CDR3, from cysteine to phenylalanine, totals 18 residues. CDR3 DNA is the only sequence kept; it has 54 bases, read in frame from the first base. Between the V and J ends, shortened by 2 bases and 4 bases respectively, the junction contains 22 bases.

The receptor chain draws on TRBV25-1 and TRBJ2-3; the D segment cannot be called with confidence. The sequence came from a human donor with urothelial carcinoma. The source material was tumor-infiltrating cells from bladder cancer. The CDR3 reads as follows: CASSERMLGLVGPDTQYF. The nucleotides are TGTGCCAGCAGTGAAAGAATGCTAGGTCTAGTCGGGCCAGATACGCAGTATTTT.